These T cell receptor beta chains were read from a single sample in a study of OX40 agonist ivuxolimab in advanced cancers. Sequencing was performed with immunoSEQ multiplex PCR; in TCRdb, only in-frame clones are kept and a portion is missing. The data show 60,000 to 85,000 clones, approximately 80% seen once. The source material was CD4+ or CD8+ T cells sorted from blood, sampled in a trial of the OX40 agonist ivuxolimab. All receptors come from an adult with an advanced solid tumor such as melanoma, head and neck, liver or kidney cancer. Both conserved end residues are part of each CDR3. The order of the fields is J gene, V gene, clone size, D gene, CDR3 protein, CDR3 DNA. D genes are given only for firm matches. Clone sizes are given selectively: once, few, many, or a class where the clone is expanded.

TRBJ2-7 | TRBV6-6 | NA | TRBD1 | CASLSLRGQEYEQYF | TGTGCCAGCCTATCACTGAGGGGACAGGAGTACGAGCAGTACTTC
TRBJ2-7 | TRBV6-5 | NA | TRBD2 | CASNQAGSYEQYF | TGTGCCAGCAACCAAGCGGGATCCTACGAGCAGTACTTC
TRBJ2-7 | TRBV27 | once | NA | CASSFGPSYEQYF | TGTGCCAGCAGTTTCGGTCCATCCTACGAGCAGTACTTC
TRBJ2-5 | TRBV25-1 | once | NA | CASSESGFSYQETQYF | TGTGCCAGCAGTGAAAGCGGCTTTTCGTACCAAGAGACCCAGTACTTC
TRBJ1-2 | TRBV18 | NA | NA | CASSPDTQGFNHGYTF | TGTGCCAGCTCACCTGATACTCAGGGATTTAATCATGGCTACACCTTC
TRBJ1-3 | TRBV9 | few | NA | CASSGGGPGNTIYF | TGTGCCAGCAGCGGGGGAGGGCCAGGAAACACCATATATTTT
TRBJ2-5 | TRBV25-1 | NA | NA | CASGRGGETQYF | TGTGCCAGCGGGAGGGGGGGAGAGACCCAGTACTTC
TRBJ1-2 | TRBV28 | few | TRBD1 | CASSLFHRGLGGYTF | TGTGCCAGCAGCCTGTTCCACAGGGGGCTGGGGGGCTACACCTTC
TRBJ2-6 | TRBV30 | NA | NA | CAWGRTSGANVLTF | TGTGCCTGGGGACGGACCTCTGGGGCCAACGTCCTGACTTTC
TRBJ2-4 | TRBV7-9 | NA | TRBD2 | CASSPSGGQAKNIQYF | TGTGCCAGCAGCCCAAGCGGGGGCCAGGCCAAAAACATTCAGTACTTC
TRBJ1-4 | TRBV27 | NA | NA | CASSFQGTGEKLFF | TGTGCCAGCAGTTTTCAGGGAACAGGTGAAAAACTGTTTTTT
TRBJ2-7 | TRBV7-2 | NA | TRBD1 | CASSLAGQGLPYEQYF | TGTGCCAGCAGCTTAGCGGGACAGGGACTTCCCTACGAGCAGTACTTC
TRBJ1-2 | TRBV5-1 | once | TRBD1 | CASSWGTGGDGYTF | TGCGCCAGCAGCTGGGGGACAGGAGGTGATGGCTACACCTTC
TRBJ2-5 | TRBV29-1 | few | NA | CSVARGQETQYF | TGCAGCGTTGCGCGCGGCCAAGAGACCCAGTACTTC
TRBJ1-2 | TRBV28 | NA | TRBD1 | CASSLWDRVDGGYTF | TGTGCCAGCAGTCTTTGGGACAGGGTGGATGGTGGCTACACCTTC
TRBJ2-2 | TRBV18 | NA | NA | CASSAVRGDVNTGELFF | TGTGCCAGCTCAGCCGTTAGGGGAGACGTTAACACCGGGGAGCTGTTTTTT
TRBJ2-1 | TRBV19 | NA | TRBD2 | CASKGGGRASSYNEQFF | TGTGCCAGTAAGGGCGGCGGGAGGGCAAGCTCCTACAATGAGCAGTTCTTC
TRBJ2-2 | TRBV9 | NA | TRBD1 | CASSVGRTGSNTGELFF | TGTGCCAGCAGCGTAGGAAGGACAGGGTCGAACACCGGGGAGCTGTTTTTT
TRBJ1-3 | TRBV6-6 | NA | NA | CASSLTRRPTGNTIYF | TGTGCCAGCAGTTTAACCCGCAGACCAACTGGAAACACCATATATTTT
TRBJ1-2 | TRBV30 | NA | TRBD1 | CAEATGDYGYTF | TGTGCCGAGGCTACAGGGGACTATGGCTACACCTTC
TRBJ2-3 | TRBV4-2 | NA | TRBD2 | CASSQGGVTSGLADTQYF | TGTGCCAGCAGCCAAGGCGGGGTGACTAGCGGACTAGCAGATACGCAGTATTTT
TRBJ2-3 | TRBV2 | NA | TRBD2 | CASSAYLAGRTDTQYF | TGTGCCAGCAGTGCGTATCTAGCGGGGCGCACAGATACGCAGTATTTT
TRBJ1-2 | TRBV6-5 | few | NA | CASSYSCTF | TGTGCCAGCAGTTACTCGTGCACCTTC